The subject of this entry is one T cell receptor (beta chain). The antigen is unknown. This sample stems from a study of cytomegalovirus exposure and HLA in healthy donors. About the study: Within the Caucasian-associated ancestry cluster were roughly 79% of the 398 genotyped donors.

Study-wide results and limits: In a later analysis, productive TCRs from donors in an Asian-associated ancestry cluster reportedly carried fewer N-insertions than the cohort mean. A missense variant in DCLRE1C was later tied to TCR beta V- and J-gene trimming.

With 60 Vbeta and 13 Jbeta primers, the PCR was carried out. Per the authors' pipeline: Approximately 78 million unique TCR beta chains, around 11 million of them shared, were counted by a later analysis. Profiled with immunoSEQ multiplex PCR; TCRdb holds only in-frame clones, not every one. V, J and clone size are taken as reported in that table, and D and trimming were inferred from the DNA itself. The data contain about 82,000 clones, around 70% of them singletons. Germline-derived CDR1 and CDR2 are MNHNS and SASEGT. The CDR3 is 13 amino acids. J lost 6 bases, V lost 5 bases, and 2 bases had no gene match.

The TCR originated in a man in his forties in good health and CMV-seropositive. What was sequenced was PBMCs. This chain uses TRBV6-1 with TRBJ1-4; TRBD1 matches at 8 bases. CDR3 nucleotide sequence: TGTGCCAGCAGTCAGACAGGGGATGAAAAACTGTTTTTT. Protein sequence: CASSQTGDEKLFF.